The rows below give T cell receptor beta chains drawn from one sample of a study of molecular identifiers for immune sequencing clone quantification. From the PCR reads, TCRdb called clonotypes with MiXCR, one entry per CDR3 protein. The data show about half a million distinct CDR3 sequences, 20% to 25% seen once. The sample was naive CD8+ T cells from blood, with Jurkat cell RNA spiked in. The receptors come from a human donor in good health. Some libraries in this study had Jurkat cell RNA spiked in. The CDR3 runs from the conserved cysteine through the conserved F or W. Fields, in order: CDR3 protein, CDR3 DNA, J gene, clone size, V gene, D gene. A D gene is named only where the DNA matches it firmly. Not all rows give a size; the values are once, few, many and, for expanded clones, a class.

CDR3: CSASSDRGLYEQYF
DNA: TGCAGTGCTAGTTCCGACAGGGGACTCTACGAGCAGTACTTC
J: TRBJ2-7
size: few
V: TRBV20-1
D: TRBD1

CDR3: CASITELSTEAFF
DNA: TGTGCCAGCATCACAGAGCTTAGCACTGAAGCTTTCTTT
J: TRBJ1-1
size: NA
V: TRBV6-2/TRBV6-3
D: NA

CDR3: CASGLASSVGELFF
DNA: TGCGCCAGCGGCTTGGCTAGTAGTGTCGGGGAGCTGTTTTTT
J: TRBJ2-2
size: NA
V: TRBV5-1
D: NA

CDR3: CASSAQGLDQPQHF
DNA: TGTGCCAGTAGTGCACAGGGGTTAGATCAGCCCCAGCATTTT
J: TRBJ1-5
size: NA
V: TRBV19
D: TRBD1

CDR3: CAGSSSGSSDTQYF
DNA: TGCGCTGGGTCATCCAGCGGGAGTTCAGATACGCAGTATTTT
J: TRBJ2-3
size: NA
V: TRBV6-1
D: TRBD2

CDR3: CASILLTTPSNRIYYGYTF
DNA: TGTGCCAGCATCCTATTGACGACACCCTCGAACAGGATTTACTATGGCTACACCTTC
J: TRBJ1-2
size: NA
V: TRBV7-9
D: NA

CDR3: CASSIDLRGARSNQPQHF
DNA: TGTGCCAGTAGTATAGATCTTCGGGGGGCGAGAAGCAATCAGCCCCAGCATTTT
J: TRBJ1-5
size: many
V: TRBV19
D: NA

CDR3: CASSSPGQGLSDTQYF
DNA: TGTGCCAGCAGTTCCCCAGGACAGGGGCTTTCAGATACGCAGTATTTT
J: TRBJ2-3
size: many
V: TRBV28
D: TRBD1

CDR3: CASSPGTSGDTQYF
DNA: TGTGCCAGCAGCCCAGGGACATCCGGAGATACGCAGTATTTT
J: TRBJ2-3
size: many
V: TRBV13
D: NA

CDR3: CASSYELAGGPDTQYF
DNA: TGTGCCAGCAGTTACGAACTAGCGGGAGGTCCAGATACGCAGTATTTT
J: TRBJ2-3
size: few
V: TRBV6-2/TRBV6-3
D: TRBD2

CDR3: CASSHSGGSEQFF
DNA: TGCGCCAGCAGCCACTCAGGCGGGAGTGAGCAGTTCTTC
J: TRBJ2-1
size: NA
V: TRBV4-1
D: TRBD2

CDR3: CASSENRVLQYF
DNA: TGTGCCAGCAGTGAAAATCGGGTTTTGCAGTACTTC
J: TRBJ2-4
size: many
V: TRBV2
D: NA

CDR3: CASSHPGGTEAFF
DNA: TGTGCCAGCAGTCACCCCGGGGGCACTGAAGCTTTCTTT
J: TRBJ1-1
size: NA
V: TRBV6-2/TRBV6-3
D: NA

CDR3: CASSPGRGNEKLFF
DNA: TGCGCCAGCAGCCCCGGTAGGGGTAATGAAAAACTGTTTTTT
J: TRBJ1-4
size: NA
V: TRBV4-1
D: NA

CDR3: CASSYSSGLALYNEQFF
DNA: TGTGCCAGCAGTTACTCCTCTGGACTAGCTCTCTACAATGAGCAGTTCTTC
J: TRBJ2-1
size: few
V: TRBV6-2/TRBV6-3
D: TRBD2